This T cell receptor (beta chain) originates from a study of naive and memory T cell subsets. An oligonucleotide containing a UMI was ligated to the 3' end of TCR cDNA. Germline V gene data show CDR1 as SQVTM and CDR2 as ANQGSEA. The CDR3 spans 11 residues. Trimming shortened V by 7 bases and J by 4 bases, and 9 bases separated the two germline ends. Ligated cDNA underwent four rounds of PCR with nested alpha and beta constant region primers and SP2. Via MiXCR, TCRdb re-called the 5' RACE reads, giving one row per CDR3 protein. Among roughly 62,000 distinct CDR3 sequences listed, roughly 8.1% were seen once. This clonotype was seen at least ten times.

The source is a female donor in good health. The chain is built from TRBV29-1 and TRBJ2-3; D unresolved. Written as DNA, the CDR3 is TGCAGCGCCGCGACTGCAGATACGCAGTATTTT. Translation: CSAATADTQYF.